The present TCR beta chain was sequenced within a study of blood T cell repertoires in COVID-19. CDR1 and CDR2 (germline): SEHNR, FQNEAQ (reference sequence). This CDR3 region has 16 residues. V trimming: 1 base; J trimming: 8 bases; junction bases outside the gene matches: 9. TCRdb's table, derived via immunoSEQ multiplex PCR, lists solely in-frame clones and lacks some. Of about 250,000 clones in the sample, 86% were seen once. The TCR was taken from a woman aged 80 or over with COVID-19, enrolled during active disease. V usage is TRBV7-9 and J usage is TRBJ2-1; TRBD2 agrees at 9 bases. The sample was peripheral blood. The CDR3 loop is CASSLVGSGGGDEQFF. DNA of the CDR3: TGTGCCAGCAGCTTAGTGGGTAGCGGGGGTGGGGATGAGCAGTTCTTC.